The TCR beta chain described here comes from a study of cytomegalovirus exposure and HLA in healthy donors. V shed 1 base and J 1 base; nucleotides not matched to a gene: 8. Germline V gene data show CDR1 as SGHRS and CDR2 as YFSETQ. This CDR3 region has 16 residues. Study findings and constraints: Both high specificity and high sensitivity reportedly marked the classifier's diagnosis of cytomegalovirus status. Rare TCR sequences dominated, though some public TCRs recurred in many donors. Testing in vitro showed three CMV-associated chains specific for CMV antigens.

The study drew the donors from its approximately 110-subject validation cohort, separate from the 666-subject first cohort. Comment on this clone: What it binds is unknown.

Some clones are missing from TCRdb's copy, which holds only in-frame ones; the method was immunoSEQ multiplex PCR. This sample has fewer than 150,000 clones, with approximately 89% found just once. The source material was PBMCs. V and J are TRBV5-1 and TRBJ2-7; the match to TRBD1 covers 7 bases. This TCR was sampled from a man younger than 30 in good health and CMV-seronegative. Written as DNA, the CDR3 is TGCGCCAGCAGCTTGTTGCGCCCGGGACAGTCCTACGAGCAGTACTTC. Amino acids: CASSLLRPGQSYEQYF.